These 11 T cell receptor beta chains were sequenced from one sample in a study of blood T cell repertoires in COVID-19. Libraries were prepared by immunoSEQ multiplex PCR; TCRdb keeps only in-frame clonotypes and omits some of them. The data show about 18,000 clones, around 88% seen once. Sequencing used PBMCs or T cells enriched from blood (not recorded which). The receptors shown here come from a woman aged 25 to 39 who had recovered from COVID-19.

The genes are TRBV2 and TRBJ2-2; D may be TRBD1 (6 bases). Trimming removed 6 bases from V and 6 bases from J, with 14 bases in between. The CDR3 contains 14 residues. Germline V gene sequence: CDR1 SNHLY, CDR2 FYNNEI. The CDR3: CASRGIQGAGELFF. The CDR3 nucleotides are TGTGCCAGCAGGGGAATACAGGGAGCCGGGGAGCTGTTTTTT.

This sequence joins TRBV10-1 and TRBJ2-7; 7 nucleotides align to TRBD1. The V gene's germline CDR1 is WNHNN and CDR2 SYGVQD (reference sequence). This CDR3 is 14 amino acids long. After removal of 5 bases from V and 5 bases from J, the junction contained 9 bases not matched to a gene. CDR3 in amino acids: CASSHLGQADEQYF. DNA for the CDR3: TGCGCCAGCAGTCACCTTGGACAGGCGGACGAGCAGTACTTC.

The chain has TRBV21-1 and TRBJ2-7; the D call TRBD1 from the table was never checked on the DNA. TRBV21-1 is recorded as a pseudogene. The CDR3 sequence is 14 residues long. As DNA, the CDR3 is TGTGCCAGCAGCGCCCGGGACAGGGACTACGAGCAGTACTTC. As protein: CASSARDRDYEQYF.

The chain couples TRBV19 to TRBJ1-6, with D tentatively TRBD1 (6 bases). The CDR3 runs to 14 residues. Trimming took 5 bases from V and 6 from J, leaving 11 bases between them. In germline, CDR1 is LNHDA, CDR2 SQIVND (reference sequence). In nucleotides, the CDR3 is TGTGCCAGTAGTCCATCCAGGGGTAATTCACCCCTCCACTTT. Amino acid sequence: CASSPSRGNSPLHF.

This sequence joins TRBV9 and TRBJ1-1; D is uncertain. The CDR3 is made up of 16 amino acids. Germline CDR1 and CDR2: SGDLS and YYNGEE. Trimming cost V 2 bases and J 4 bases, with 18 bases left between them. This chain's CDR3 is CASSVAGAQIGTEAFF. The DNA for the CDR3 is TGTGCCAGCAGCGTGGCAGGTGCCCAAATAGGCACTGAAGCTTTCTTT.

The genes are TRBV6-2 or TRBV6-3 and TRBJ2-3; D uncertain. CDR1 MNHEY and CDR2 SVGEGT come from the germline V gene. The V end was cut by 6 bases, the J end by 4 bases, with 11 bases between. The CDR3 sequence is 13 residues long. CDR3 protein: CASSPSPADTQYF. The CDR3 coding sequence is TGTGCCAGCAGCCCAAGCCCTGCAGATACGCAGTATTTT.

The V and J genes are TRBV30 and TRBJ1-3; D is perhaps TRBD1 (6 bases). From germline, CDR1 is GTSNPN and CDR2 SVGIG (reference sequence). V was shortened by 2 bases and J by 0 bases, with 8 bases between the two germline ends. CDR3 length: 14 amino acids. CDR3 sequence reads: CAWSTGSSGNTIYF. Here the CDR3 DNA reads TGTGCCTGGAGTACAGGGTCCTCTGGAAACACCATATATTTT.

The rearrangement links TRBV24-1 to TRBJ2-1; 8 nucleotides agree with TRBD1. Germline CDR1 KGHDR, CDR2 SFDVKD. The V and J ends lost 4 bases and 6 bases, in that order; junction bases with no gene match: 10. This CDR3 region has 16 residues. The CDR3 nucleotides read TGTGCCACCAGTGACCGGCGACAGGGGAACCCCAATGAGCAGTTCTTC. Translated, it gives CATSDRRQGNPNEQFF.

The V gene is TRBV19, the J gene TRBJ2-3, with a weak D call TRBD1 (6 bases). Per the germline V gene, CDR1 is LNHDA and CDR2 is SQIVND (reference sequence). V was trimmed by 1 base and J by 0 bases, leaving 11 bases between them. The CDR3 totals 16 residues. Here the CDR3 reads CASSIVQGISTDTQYF. In DNA, the CDR3 is TGTGCCAGTAGTATAGTCCAGGGGATCAGCACAGATACGCAGTATTTT.

The chain is built from TRBV27 and TRBJ1-2; D may be TRBD1 (6 bases). V dropped 5 bases and J dropped 1 base, with 11 bases sitting between them. Germline lookup yields CDR1 MNHEY and CDR2 SMNVEV (reference sequence). The CDR3 runs to 14 residues. CDR3 residues: CASSPSDSNYGYTF. Here the CDR3 DNA reads TGTGCCAGCAGTCCCTCGGACAGTAACTATGGCTACACCTTC.

The table lists this clone with a count of one. The chain combines TRBV20-1 with TRBJ2-1; D may be TRBD1 (6 bases). Trimming removed 3 bases at V and 0 bases at J, with 12 bases between. Germline V CDR1 and CDR2: DFQATT, SNEGSKA (reference sequence). The CDR3 has 15 amino acids. Here the CDR3 DNA reads TGCAGTGCTAGTTTGGGGGCAGGCTCCTACAATGAGCAGTTCTTC. This encodes CSASLGAGSYNEQFF.